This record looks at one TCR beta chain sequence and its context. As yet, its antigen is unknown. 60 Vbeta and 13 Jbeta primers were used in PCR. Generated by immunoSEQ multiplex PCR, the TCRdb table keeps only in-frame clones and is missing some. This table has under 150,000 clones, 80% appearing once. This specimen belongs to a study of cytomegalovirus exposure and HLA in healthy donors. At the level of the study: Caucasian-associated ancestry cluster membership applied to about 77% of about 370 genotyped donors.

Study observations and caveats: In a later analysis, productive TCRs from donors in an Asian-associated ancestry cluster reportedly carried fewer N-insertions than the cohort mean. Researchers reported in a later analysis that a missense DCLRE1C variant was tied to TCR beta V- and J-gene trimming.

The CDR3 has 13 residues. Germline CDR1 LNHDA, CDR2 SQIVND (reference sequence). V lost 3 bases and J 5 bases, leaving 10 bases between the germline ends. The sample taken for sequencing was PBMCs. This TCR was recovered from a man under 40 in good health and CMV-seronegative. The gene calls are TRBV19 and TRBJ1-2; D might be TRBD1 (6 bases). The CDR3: CASSIGTGYGYTF. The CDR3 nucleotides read TGTGCCAGTAGTATTGGAACAGGGTATGGCTACACCTTC.